This T cell receptor beta chain was sequenced in a study of CD8 T cells in ankylosing spondylitis. Regarding the study as a whole: Significant enrichment of disease-linked clones was reportedly seen in matched ankylosing spondylitis synovial fluid. Roughly 8 highly homologous variants formed a TCR beta motif that appeared characteristic of ankylosing spondylitis blood.

Germline V lookup: CDR1 MNHNS, CDR2 SASEGT. This CDR3 is 14 amino acids long. V was clipped by 10 bases and J by 3 bases, with 19 bases between them. Library preparation for TCR beta used quantitative 5'-RACE with molecular barcodes. TCRdb passed the 5' RACE reads through MiXCR, listing each CDR3 protein once. This sample yields 500,000 to 550,000 distinct CDR3 sequences, of which roughly an eighth are seen a single time; about 6.5% belongs to the top ten. With respect to this clonotype: Its antigen is unidentified.

The source is a male donor with ankylosing spondylitis. The material sequenced was blood, either unsorted or a sorted T cell fraction (not recorded which). The chain carries TRBV6-1 and TRBJ2-7, with a tentative D call TRBD2 (6 bases). CDR3 nucleotides: TGTGCCACCATACGATCGGAGGGTTACTACGAGCAGTACTTC. This translates into CATIRSEGYYEQYF.